This record looks at one T cell receptor (beta chain) sequence and its context. The antigen is undetermined. The data are from a study of shared clonotypes between healthy human individuals. Study at large: Three plates were used per donor for CD4 naive, three for CD4 memory, two for CD8 naive and one for CD8 memory. Points from the study as a whole: On the whole, naive subsets had larger estimated richness than memory subsets had.

Assay used: immunoSEQ multiplex PCR; TCRdb lists only in-frame clones, some missing. There are around 720,000 clones in the sample; around four fifths occur only once, and roughly 1.9% lies in the top ten. The length of the CDR3 is 15 residues. CDR1 and CDR2 from the germline V gene are SGHTA and FQGNSA. V was trimmed by 7 bases and J by 2 bases, leaving 18 bases between them. All of the donors resided in Nashville, Tennessee, and each was a Caucasian adult. Source material: memory CD4+ T cells sorted from blood. This sample's subset: CD45RA-negative fraction. This TCR came from a woman aged 25-40 years in good health. This chain connects TRBV7-2 to TRBJ2-7; no clear D gene. As DNA, the CDR3 is TGTGCCAGCACCCAACAGCCTGGGTCGACCTACGAGCAGTACTTC. This translates into CASTQQPGSTYEQYF. The full variable domain, in which reference TRBV7-2 and TRBJ2-7 provide the parts outside the CDR3, is GAGVSQSPSNKVTEKGKDVELRCDPISGHTALYWYRQSLGQGLEFLIYFQGNSAPDKSGLPSDRFSAERTGGSVSTLTIQRTQQEDSAVYLCASTQQPGSTYEQYFGPGTRLTVT.